The present entry profiles one T cell receptor (beta chain) with its context. As originally analysed: For nucleated cells, counts were estimated from reference gene primer amplification. Sequencing used immunoSEQ multiplex PCR; TCRdb keeps in-frame clones, though not all of them. V and J calls and clone size follow that table, whereas D and trimming were derived from the DNA. The sample shows some 200,000 clones, over 75% of them seen only once. The entry originates in a study of blood T cell repertoires in COVID-19. Study-level background: Italy, Spain and the United States were the sources of the convalescent and acute COVID-19 samples.

The CDR3 covers 17 residues. Germline V gives CDR1 MNHEY, CDR2 SMNVEV (reference sequence). J lost 2 bases, V lost 0 bases, and 3 bases had no gene match. The sequence came from a man in his fifties with COVID-19, enrolled during active disease. Sequencing was carried out using peripheral blood. The chain links TRBV27 to TRBJ2-4; 11 nucleotides align to TRBD2. Written as DNA, the CDR3 is TGTGCCAGCAGTTTATCGGTAGCGGGAGGGCCCAAAAACATTCAGTACTTC. Residues: CASSLSVAGGPKNIQYF.